Listed below are T cell receptor beta chains from one sample, sequenced in a study of CD8+ T cells in alopecia areata. Some clones are missing from TCRdb's copy, which holds only in-frame ones; the method was immunoSEQ multiplex PCR. This table has about 220,000 clones, less than 75% appearing once. The sequencing used CD4+ T cells sorted from blood, collected at week 4, from a patient treated with tofacitinib. The receptors were gathered from a human donor with alopecia areata. Each CDR3 is given with its conserved first and last residue. D genes are given only for firm matches. Clone size is shown for a subset of rows, as once, few, many or a class of expanded clone.

V gene	J gene	D gene	clone size	CDR3 DNA	CDR3 protein
TRBV5-1	TRBJ2-3	-	few	TGCGCCAGCAGCCCCCGCTCCTCCCTAGGAACAGATACGCAGTATTTT	CASSPRSSLGTDTQYF
TRBV29-1	TRBJ1-1	-	once	TGCAGCGTATCGGGACATTACACTGAAGCTTTCTTT	CSVSGHYTEAFF
TRBV30	TRBJ2-3	-	once	TGTGCCTGGAGTGAAAAGCTGAGAAGCACAGATACGCAGTATTTT	CAWSEKLRSTDTQYF
TRBV5-1	TRBJ2-7	TRBD2	-	TGCGCCAGCAGCTTGGTGCTAGCGGGGGACTACGAGCAGTACTTC	CASSLVLAGDYEQYF
TRBV30	TRBJ2-4	-	few	TGTGCCTGGGCTTTAGGGATCGCCAAAAACATTCAGTACTTC	CAWALGIAKNIQYF
TRBV29-1	TRBJ2-5	-	-	TGCAGCGTTGAAAACCAAGGGGAGACCCAGTACTTC	CSVENQGETQYF
TRBV27	TRBJ2-7	TRBD1	few	TGTGCCAGCAGTTTTCTGGACAGGGGGTCGAGCGAGCAGTACTTC	CASSFLDRGSSEQYF
TRBV5-5	TRBJ2-5	-	-	TGTGCCAGCAGCTTGGCCTCTCGGCAGGGACAAGAGACCCAGTACTTC	CASSLASRQGQETQYF
TRBV6-6	TRBJ2-7	TRBD2	many	TGTGCCAGCAGTACCGGGACTAGTTTCTACGAGCAGTACTTC	CASSTGTSFYEQYF
TRBV29-1	TRBJ1-1	TRBD1	-	TGCAGCGTTTCGACAGGGTCGAACACTGAAGCTTTCTTT	CSVSTGSNTEAFF
TRBV6-4	TRBJ1-5	TRBD1	-	TGTGCCATCCTGGACAGGGCGTTTCGCAATCAGCCCCAGCATTTT	CAILDRAFRNQPQHF
TRBV29-1	TRBJ1-1	-	-	TGCAGCGTTGGGGTCCTCACTGAAGCTTTCTTT	CSVGVLTEAFF
TRBV12-5	TRBJ2-1	-	many	TGTGCTAGTGGTTTGACGGGGTACAATGAGCAGTTCTTC	CASGLTGYNEQFF
TRBV14	TRBJ2-5	TRBD2	-	TGTGCCAGCAGCCAAGGGGGACTAGCGGGAGAGACCCAGTACTTC	CASSQGGLAGETQYF
TRBV29-1	TRBJ2-3	TRBD1	once	TGCAGCGTAGGACAGGGGTCCACAGATACGCAGTATTTT	CSVGQGSTDTQYF
TRBV7-2	TRBJ1-4	-	few	TGTGCCAGCAGCTTGGGCACAGGGATGAATGAAAAACTGTTTTTT	CASSLGTGMNEKLFF
TRBV27	TRBJ1-1	-	-	TGTGCCAGCAGTCCTGGGGCTGTCCCGAACACTGAAGCTTTCTTT	CASSPGAVPNTEAFF
TRBV29-1	TRBJ2-7	TRBD1	-	TGCAGCGTTGAAGATCGAGGGGGCGCGCTGTCCTACGAGCAGTACTTC	CSVEDRGGALSYEQYF
TRBV5-1	TRBJ1-2	-	-	TGCGCCAGCAGCGCCTCGAGGGCCTATGGCTACACCTTC	CASSASRAYGYTF
TRBV2	TRBJ1-1	-	-	TGTGCCAGCAGTGAGGTTAGACGGAATGAAGCTTTCTTT	CASSEVRRNEAFF
TRBV29-1	TRBJ1-1	-	-	TGCAGCGTCATCTCCTTGGGGGACACTGAAGCTTTCTTT	CSVISLGDTEAFF
TRBV7-2	TRBJ2-3	TRBD2	few	TGTGCCAGCAGCTTCTCCCTAGCGGAAGCGCAGTATTTT	CASSFSLAEAQYF
TRBV10-3	TRBJ1-1	-	many	TGTGCCATCACTACTACAGGGAATGAAGCTTTCTTT	CAITTTGNEAFF
TRBV4-3	TRBJ2-7	-	-	TGCGCCAGCAGCCAAGACCTGGCAGTATTCTCCTACGAGCAGTACTTC	CASSQDLAVFSYEQYF
TRBV6-5	TRBJ2-7	TRBD1	-	TGTGCCAGCAGTTACGGACAGGCTAACGAGCAGTACTTC	CASSYGQANEQYF
TRBV15	TRBJ2-4	-	-	TGTGCCACCAGCAGAGGCCAAAGAGGCGGGAATCGAGGCAAAAACATTCAGTACTTC	CATSRGQRGGNRGKNIQYF
TRBV7-7	TRBJ2-5	-	few	TGTGCCAGCAGCTCCGGACGACTAGTTGGTGGAGAGACCCAGTACTTC	CASSSGRLVGGETQYF
TRBV29-1	TRBJ2-1	TRBD2	few	TGCAGCGTTGAAGGCCAGCGGGGGATTGAGCAGTTCTTC	CSVEGQRGIEQFF
TRBV7-8	TRBJ2-1	-	few	TGTGCCAGCAGCTCGGACCCGTACAATGAGCAGTTCTTC	CASSSDPYNEQFF
TRBV5-1	TRBJ2-7	-	few	TGCGCCAGCAGCGGGACACAGGGCCACGAGCAGTACTTC	CASSGTQGHEQYF
TRBV4-1	TRBJ2-7	-	few	TGCGCCAGCAGCAAGGGACGTCGAGAGGAGCAGTACTTC	CASSKGRREEQYF
TRBV15	TRBJ1-6	-	few	TGTGCCACCAGCAGATACAGAGGAGTAGACCCAACGACAGCACCCCTCCACTTT	CATSRYRGVDPTTAPLHF
TRBV18	TRBJ1-3	-	-	TGTGCCAGCTCACTCACAGAAACTGGAAACACCATATATTTT	CASSLTETGNTIYF
TRBV25-1	TRBJ2-7	-	-	TGTGCCAGCAGTCGACAGGACTCCTACGAGCAGTACTTC	CASSRQDSYEQYF
TRBV19	TRBJ2-1	TRBD2	-	TGTGCCAGTAGTAGTTCCGCTAGCGGGGGCTACAATGAGCAGTTCTTC	CASSSSASGGYNEQFF
TRBV29-1	TRBJ2-3	-	few	TGCAGCGACAAACAGGGCCCAAGCACAGATACGCAGTATTTT	CSDKQGPSTDTQYF